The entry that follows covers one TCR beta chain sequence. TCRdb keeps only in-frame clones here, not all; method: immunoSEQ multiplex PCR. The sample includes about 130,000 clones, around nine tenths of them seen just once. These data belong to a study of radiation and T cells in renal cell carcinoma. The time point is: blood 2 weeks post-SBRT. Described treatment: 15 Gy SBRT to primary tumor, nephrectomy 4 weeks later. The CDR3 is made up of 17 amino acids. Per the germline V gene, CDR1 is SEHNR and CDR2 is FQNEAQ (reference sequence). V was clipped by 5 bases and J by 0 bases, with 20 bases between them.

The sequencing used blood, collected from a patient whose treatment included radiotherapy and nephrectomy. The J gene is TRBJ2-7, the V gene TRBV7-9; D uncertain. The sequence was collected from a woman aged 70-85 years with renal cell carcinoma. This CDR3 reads CASSPEALRPGSYEQYF. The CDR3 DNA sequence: TGTGCCAGCAGCCCGGAAGCCCTTAGACCGGGCTCCTACGAGCAGTACTTC.